This TCR beta chain was found in a study of T cells in Graves' hyperthyroidism and ophthalmopathy. This CDR3 spans 14 amino acids. The germline V gene has CDR1 KGHDR and CDR2 SFDVKD. V lost 3 bases and J 5 bases, leaving 10 bases between the germline ends. Investigators excluded patients with uncontrolled infection, other autoimmune disease, pregnancy or lactation. Thyroid ultrasound, orbital computed tomography, clinical symptoms, and serum thyroxine and TRAb underpinned diagnoses. This clonotype was picked up a small number of times. There were TCR beta CDR3 regions amplified from RNA transcripts. TCR CDR3 underwent first-round RT-PCR with the HTBI primer set. TCRdb re-analysed the multiplex PCR reads in MiXCR, keeping a single row per CDR3 protein. The data show around 270,000 distinct CDR3 sequences, 15% to 20% seen once.

The material sequenced was blood. The rearrangement uses TRBV24-1 and TRBJ2-1; tentative D call: TRBD2 (6 bases). This receptor was taken from a man in his fifties with Graves' ophthalmopathy. The CDR3 protein is CATSDAGPNNEQFF. In nucleotides, the CDR3 is TGTGCCACCAGTGATGCGGGACCCAACAATGAGCAGTTCTTC.